This is a list of T cell receptor beta chains from one sample in a study of type 1 regulatory T cells. These receptors have no identified antigens. From the reads, TCRdb called clonotypes with MiXCR, one entry per CDR3 protein. The sample contains tens of thousands of distinct CDR3 sequences, around 21% of which appear only once. Sequenced input: cultured type 1 regulatory T (Tr1) cells, either the whole culture or a sorted fraction (not recorded which). The receptors originated from a human donor in good health. Both conserved end residues are part of each CDR3. Each record gives: clone size, J gene, D gene, V gene, CDR3 DNA, CDR3 protein. The D gene is left open where the match is weak. A row's size may be missing; if present it is once, few, many or a size class.

clone size: few; J gene: TRBJ2-3; D gene: TRBD2; V gene: TRBV29-1; CDR3 DNA: TGCAGCGTTGAGGGGGAGCTAATCGCGGGACTAGCGGGAAACACAGATACGCAGTATTTT; CDR3 protein: CSVEGELIAGLAGNTDTQYF
clone size: NA; J gene: TRBJ2-3; D gene: TRBD2; V gene: TRBV20-1; CDR3 DNA: TGCAGTGCTTACGGGACTAGCGTAGATACGCAGTATTTT; CDR3 protein: CSAYGTSVDTQYF
clone size: NA; J gene: TRBJ1-1; D gene: NA; V gene: TRBV29-1; CDR3 DNA: TGCAGCGTTGGTAGAGGGGGTAGGGAAAACACTGAAGCTTTCTTT; CDR3 protein: CSVGRGGRENTEAFF
clone size: few; J gene: TRBJ1-1; D gene: NA; V gene: TRBV20-1; CDR3 DNA: TGCAGTGCTACAGAGAACACTGAAGCTTTCTTT; CDR3 protein: CSATENTEAFF
clone size: NA; J gene: TRBJ2-3; D gene: TRBD2; V gene: TRBV11-2; CDR3 DNA: TGTGCCAGCAGCTTAGATCGGGAGGGGACTCTCCCAGATACGCAGTATTTT; CDR3 protein: CASSLDREGTLPDTQYF
clone size: many; J gene: TRBJ2-6; D gene: NA; V gene: TRBV6-1; CDR3 DNA: TGTGCCAGCAGTGAAGCGATCGGCTCTGGGGCCAACGTCCTGACTTTC; CDR3 protein: CASSEAIGSGANVLTF
clone size: many; J gene: TRBJ1-2; D gene: NA; V gene: TRBV20-1; CDR3 DNA: TGCAGTGCTAGTGGAGCCCGGGCGGCAAATACCTTC; CDR3 protein: CSASGARAANTF
clone size: NA; J gene: TRBJ1-3; D gene: NA; V gene: TRBV5-1; CDR3 DNA: TGCGCCAGCAGCAGAACTTTTACAGCCGACTCTGGAAACACCATATATTTT; CDR3 protein: CASSRTFTADSGNTIYF
clone size: few; J gene: TRBJ2-5; D gene: TRBD2; V gene: TRBV5-4; CDR3 DNA: TGTGCCAGCAGCTTGGCCGGCGGGAGGCGCGAGACCCAGTACTTC; CDR3 protein: CASSLAGGRRETQYF
clone size: NA; J gene: TRBJ2-1; D gene: NA; V gene: TRBV29-1; CDR3 DNA: TGCAGCGTTTCCGGGACTCAGCAGTTCTTC; CDR3 protein: CSVSGTQQFF
clone size: NA; J gene: TRBJ2-5; D gene: NA; V gene: TRBV5-1; CDR3 DNA: TGCGCCAGCAGCTTGGCCATTGAGCCAGAGACCCAGTACTTC; CDR3 protein: CASSLAIEPETQYF